The 32 T cell receptor beta chains reported below all come from one sample, sequenced in a study of blood T cells in healthy people across ages. Alongside a J-beta primer mix, a sample-barcoded 5' primer served in a second PCR lasting 7 to 11 cycles. MiXCR, run by TCRdb on the 5' RACE reads, gives a single entry per CDR3 protein. This repertoire shows approximately 730,000 distinct CDR3 sequences, 35% to 45% found once; its top ten account for less than 25%. The sample was blood. These receptors came from a woman aged 60 to 75 in good health.

The rearrangement joins TRBV6-4 to TRBJ1-5; tentatively, D is TRBD1 (6 bases). V dropped 5 bases and J dropped 1 base, with 12 bases sitting between them. Germline-derived CDR1 and CDR2 are MRHNA and SNTAGT. This CDR3 comprises 15 residues. The CDR3 DNA follows: TGTGCCAGCAGTAGGTCAGGGGTAAGCAATCAGCCCCAGCATTTT. It encodes CASSRSGVSNQPQHF.

The CDR3 loop is CASSRLAGVGTDTQYF. The DNA of the CDR3 is TGTGCCAGCAGCCGACTAGCGGGAGTTGGCACAGATACGCAGTATTTT. The rearrangement joins TRBV7-6 to TRBJ2-3; 12 bases align to TRBD2. J lost 1 base, V lost 5 bases, and 4 bases had no gene match. CDR3 length equals 16 residues. Germline V gene lookup returns CDR1 SGHVS and CDR2 FNYEAQ.

A note on this clonotype: A much larger clone sits a single nucleotide away, making a read error possible. J is TRBJ2-5 and V is TRBV6-5, with TRBD1 identical over 10 bases. Germline values: CDR1 MNHEY, CDR2 SVGAGI. The CDR3 runs 14 residues. The CDR3 bases are TGTGCCAGCAGTGACTCTCCGGGACAGGGGACGCAGTACTTC. This translates into CASSDSPGQGTQYF.

The table lists this clonotype with many counts. This rearrangement joins TRBV11-3 to TRBJ2-7; D is perhaps TRBD2 (5 bases). The CDR3 loop spans 14 amino acids. Trimming cost V 3 bases and J 2 bases, with 11 bases left between them. In germline, CDR1 is SGHNT, CDR2 YENEEA. The DNA for the CDR3 is TGTGCCAGCAGCTTGGGAGCAACTACCTACGAGCAGTACTTC. Translation: CASSLGATTYEQYF.

In its sample, this clonotype was seen many times. The rearrangement links TRBV29-1 to TRBJ2-5; D is unresolved. In germline, CDR1 is SQVTM, CDR2 ANQGSEA. The CDR3 covers 12 residues. V dropped 3 bases and J dropped 4 bases, with 9 bases sitting between them. CDR3 nucleotides: TGCAGCGTTGACCCCCCTATAGAGACCCAGTACTTC. It encodes CSVDPPIETQYF.

This clonotype was picked up many times. This chain links TRBV27 with TRBJ1-1; no clear D gene. This CDR3 region has 11 residues. CDR1 and CDR2 from the germline V gene are MNHEY and SMNVEV (reference sequence). Trimming stripped 4 bases from V and 12 bases from J, with 12 bases between. The CDR3 here is CASSSRSVPFF. CDR3 DNA: TGTGCCAGCAGTTCCCGGTCGGTCCCTTTCTTT.

This chain links TRBV11-3 with TRBJ2-1; the match to TRBD2 covers 8 bases. Germline trimming cut 6 bases from V and 10 bases from J; bases unmatched to any gene: 17. The CDR3 is made up of 16 amino acids. Germline CDR1 and CDR2: SGHNT and YENEEA. The CDR3 bases are TGTGCCAGCAGTTTACGCGGGGGGACCAACCTAGGGGAGCAGTTCTTC. This translates into CASSLRGGTNLGEQFF. The full variable domain, its missing parts supplied by reference TRBV11-3 and TRBJ2-1, is EAGVVQSPRYKIIEKKQPVAFWCNPISGHNTLYWYLQNLGQGPELLIRYENEEAVDDSQLPKDRFSAERLKGVDSTLKIQPAELGDSAVYLCASSLRGGTNLGEQFFGPGTRLTVL.

This clonotype was recorded only once. Possible read error: a much larger clone is one base away. This chain joins TRBV29-1 and TRBJ2-1, with 7 bases matching TRBD1. CDR3 length: 13 residues. V shed 4 bases, J shed 10 bases, and the junction held 10 bases outside the gene matches. The germline gives CDR1 SQVTM, CDR2 ANQGSEA. This CDR3 reads CSVVVRGGYEQFF. In nucleotides, the CDR3 is TGCAGCGTTGTGGTTCGAGGGGGCTACGAGCAGTTCTTC.

This clonotype was picked up a small number of times. J is TRBJ1-2 and V is TRBV29-1, with D perhaps matching TRBD1 (6 bases). In germline, CDR1 is SQVTM, CDR2 ANQGSEA. The ends were cut back, 3 bases at V and 1 base at J, with 21 bases in the middle. The CDR3 totals 17 residues. The CDR3 DNA sequence: TGCAGCGTTGAGGGGACCCAAAGGACAGACAGTAACTATGGCTACACCTTC. Its translation: CSVEGTQRTDSNYGYTF.

V and J are TRBV20-1 and TRBJ2-2, with D possibly matching TRBD1 (6 bases). This CDR3 is built from 14 residues. The V gene lost 3 bases and the J gene lost 6 bases, with 14 bases spanning the gap. Germline CDR1 DFQATT, CDR2 SNEGSKA (reference sequence). CDR3 DNA: TGCAGTGCTAGTTGGCAGGGGTTTGCCGGGGAGCTGTTTTTT. Amino acid sequence: CSASWQGFAGELFF.

Turning to this clonotype: This sequence may be a read error, since a much larger clone differs from it by one base. The chain combines TRBV6-5 with TRBJ2-3, with D perhaps matching TRBD2 (5 bases). The CDR3 is made up of 12 amino acids. Germline CDR1 is MNHEY and CDR2 is SVGAGI. CDR3 nucleotide sequence: TGTGCCAGCAGTTCCCGGGGAGATGCGCAGTATTTT. As protein: CASSSRGDAQYF.

This clonotype came up a few times. V gene TRBV20-1 combines with J gene TRBJ2-7, with TRBD1 matching 7 bases. CDR1 is DFQATT, CDR2 SNEGSKA, per germline (reference sequence). CDR3 size: 18 residues. Unmatched junction bases numbered 14, after V lost 0 bases and J lost 0 bases. The CDR3 is CSARERGPGQKISYEQYF. CDR3 coding DNA: TGCAGTGCTAGAGAGAGAGGCCCGGGACAGAAAATCTCCTACGAGCAGTACTTC.

CDR3 in DNA: TGTGCCAGCAGCTTCGACGGACGCATGAACACTGAAGCTTTCTTT. Translated, it gives CASSFDGRMNTEAFF. The chain links TRBV13 to TRBJ1-1; no definite D call. CDR1 and CDR2 from the germline V gene are PRHDT and FYEKMQ (reference sequence). With 3 bases removed from V and 0 bases from J, the gap between germline ends came to 11 bases. The CDR3 consists of 15 residues. The whole variable domain, remainder taken from reference TRBV13 and TRBJ1-1, is AAGVIQSPRHLIKEKRETATLKCYPIPRHDTVYWYQQGPGQDPQFLISFYEKMQSDKGSIPDRFSAQQFSDYHSELNMSSLELGDSALYFCASSFDGRMNTEAFFGQGTRLTVV.

This chain connects TRBV7-9 to TRBJ1-6, with 9 bases identical to TRBD1. Looked up from germline, CDR1 is SEHNR and CDR2 is FQNEAQ (reference sequence). With 2 bases clipped from V and 7 bases from J, the junction kept 3 bases outside the gene matches. The CDR3 extends over 15 amino acids. The CDR3 DNA sequence: TGTGCCAGCAGCTTACAGACAGGGGGGAATTCACCCCTCCACTTT. This encodes CASSLQTGGNSPLHF. The full variable domain, in which reference TRBV7-9 and TRBJ1-6 provide the parts outside the CDR3, is DTGVSQNPRHKITKRGQNVTFRCDPISEHNRLYWYRQTLGQGPEFLTYFQNEAQLEKSRLLSDRFSAERPKGSFSTLEIQRTEQGDSAMYLCASSLQTGGNSPLHFGNGTRLTVT.

Concerning this clonotype: As the CDR3 is not closed by the conserved phenylalanine or tryptophan, this likely results from a read error. The V gene is TRBV6-6, the J gene TRBJ2-7; D gene uncertain. CDR3 length equals 13 residues. Trimming removed 6 bases at V and 6 bases at J, with 15 bases between. Germline loops: CDR1 MNHNY, CDR2 SVGAGI (reference sequence). The CDR3 is CASSLISSSEQYS. The CDR3 region has the DNA TGTGCCAGCAGCCTCATATCGTCCAGCGAGCAGTACTCC.

DNA for the CDR3: TGTGCCAGCAGTGATATAGTAGGGATGCAGTTCTTC. This gives the protein CASSDIVGMQFF. The rearrangement uses TRBV27 and TRBJ2-1, with D unclear. The germline V gene has CDR1 MNHEY and CDR2 SMNVEV (reference sequence). The CDR3 runs to 12 residues. Trimming removed 5 bases at V and 12 bases at J, with 14 bases between.

This clonotype has a handful of counts. This chain connects TRBV12-3 or TRBV12-4 to TRBJ2-1; D might be TRBD1 or TRBD2, each matching 6 bases. Trimming took off 3 bases at V and 5 bases at J, with 14 bases between the two ends. The CDR3 sequence is 15 residues long. The chain's CDR3 is CASSFGGRQDNEQFF. The CDR3 DNA is TGTGCCAGCAGTTTTGGGGGGAGACAGGACAATGAGCAGTTCTTC.

There are a few counts of this clonotype. The chain employs TRBV7-8 and TRBJ1-4; D might be TRBD1 (6 bases). Per germline, CDR1 SGHVS and CDR2 FQNEAQ. The CDR3 has 15 residues. V was cut by 0 bases and J by 3 bases, with 8 bases left in between. The CDR3 region is CASSLAGQPNEKLFF. The CDR3 DNA is TGTGCCAGCAGCTTAGCTGGACAGCCTAATGAAAAACTGTTTTTT.

The rearrangement uses TRBV20-1 and TRBJ2-3; 9 bases align to TRBD1. The length of the CDR3 is 16 residues. V lost 0 bases to trimming and J lost 1 base; unmatched junction nucleotides: 5. Germline CDR1 DFQATT, CDR2 SNEGSKA (reference sequence). CDR3 region: CSARDFRDRGTDTQYF. The CDR3, as DNA: TGCAGTGCTAGAGATTTTAGGGACAGGGGCACAGATACGCAGTATTTT.

The chain employs TRBV20-1 and TRBJ2-4; D is possibly TRBD2 (6 bases). V shed 3 bases and J shed 9 bases, with 18 bases lying between them. The CDR3 has 14 residues. CDR1 is DFQATT, CDR2 SNEGSKA, per germline (reference sequence). The CDR3 DNA is TGCAGTGCTAGCCGGGACTCCGACGGAGGCATTCAGTACTTC. It yields the protein CSASRDSDGGIQYF.

This clonotype has just a few counts. V is TRBV3-1 and J is TRBJ2-1; tentatively, D is TRBD1 or TRBD2 (5 bases each). CDR1 and CDR2 from the germline V gene are LGHDT and YNNKEL (reference sequence). Trimming removed 5 bases from V and 0 bases from J, with 11 bases in between. This CDR3 comprises 15 residues. CDR3 in amino acids: CASSGDLSSYNEQFF. CDR3 coding DNA: TGTGCCAGCAGCGGGGACCTCAGCTCCTACAATGAGCAGTTCTTC.

This clonotype turned up a few times. This rearrangement joins TRBV2 to TRBJ1-2; TRBD1 matches at 7 bases. Trimming took 7 bases from V and 7 from J; bases not matched to a gene: 6. Germline values: CDR1 SNHLY, CDR2 FYNNEI. The CDR3 length is 12 residues. CDR3 residues: CASNPGGGGYTF. The CDR3 DNA reads as TGTGCCAGCAATCCAGGGGGTGGTGGCTACACCTTC.

On this clonotype itself: The junction and the germline gene differ at one end; a read error may be behind it. The rearrangement links TRBV5-1 to TRBJ2-4; TRBD1 matches at 8 bases. The J call may be faulty, since TRBJ2-7 better matches the DNA end. Germline CDR1 and CDR2: SGHRS and YFSETQ. The CDR3 is 14 amino acids. In DNA form, the CDR3 reads TGCACCAGCAGATCCGGGACAGGTTTGAACGAGCAGTACTTC. It translates to CTSRSGTGLNEQYF.

CDR3 bases: TGTGCCAGCAGTGCCGGGCCGCAAACAGATACGCAGTATTTT. Translation gives CASSAGPQTDTQYF. This sequence joins TRBV6-4 and TRBJ2-3; the D is unclear. There are 14 residues in the CDR3. Germline CDR1 reads MRHNA; CDR2 reads SNTAGT. Trimming took 4 bases from V and 3 from J, leaving 11 bases between them.

The V and J genes are TRBV7-8 and TRBJ2-7, with unresolved D. CDR3 length: 16 amino acids. V dropped 2 bases and J dropped 0 bases, with 14 bases sitting between them. Germline assignment: CDR1 SGHVS and CDR2 FQNEAQ. CDR3 nucleotides: TGTGCCAGCAGCTTAACTACCGCAAGTAGCTCCTACGAGCAGTACTTC. It encodes CASSLTTASSSYEQYF.

The chain combines TRBV12-5 with TRBJ1-3, with TRBD1 as a possible D gene (6 bases). Germline CDR1 and CDR2: LGHNT and FRNRAP. This CDR3 is 15 amino acids long. Trimming shortened V by 7 bases and J by 7 bases, and 20 bases separated the two germline ends. CDR3 sequence (DNA): TGTGCTAGTGTCCCGGGGGGCAGTCTAGGGAACACCATATATTTT. Its protein product is CASVPGGSLGNTIYF.

This clonotype appeared a single time. The chain is built from TRBV2 and TRBJ2-5; unclear D gene. The germline V and J ends were trimmed by 2 bases and 11 bases, with 12 bases remaining between them. The germline CDR1 and CDR2 sequences are SNHLY and FYNNEI. The CDR3 loop spans 12 amino acids. In nucleotides, the CDR3 is TGTGCCAGCAGTGAATGGGTCAATGAGCAGTACTTC. Amino acids: CASSEWVNEQYF.

This clonotype has just a few counts. The chain employs TRBV10-3 and TRBJ1-1, with TRBD1 matching 9 bases. The V gene end was trimmed by 10 bases and the J gene end by 4 bases; junction bases not matched to a gene: 10. There are 14 residues in the CDR3. Germline loops: CDR1 ENHRY, CDR2 SYGVKD. The CDR3 nucleotides read TGTGCCACAAAACAGGGGGCGGATCGCACTGAAGCTTTCTTT. This sequence encodes CATKQGADRTEAFF.

The gene calls are TRBV5-1 and TRBJ1-2; 11 bases match TRBD1. Germline V gene data show CDR1 as SGHRS and CDR2 as YFSETQ. Unmatched junction bases numbered 10, after V lost 4 bases and J lost 5 bases. The CDR3 loop spans 16 amino acids. CDR3 loop: CASSNGQGAERYGYTF. The CDR3 coding sequence is TGCGCCAGCAGCAACGGACAGGGGGCGGAGAGGTATGGCTACACCTTC.

The rearrangement uses TRBV6-2 or TRBV6-3 and TRBJ1-5; D is undetermined. Trimming removed 6 bases from V and 7 bases from J, with 22 bases in between. The CDR3 has 16 amino acids. The V gene's germline CDR1 is MNHEY and CDR2 SVGEGT. The CDR3: CASSYGDMGFRQPQHF. The CDR3 region has the DNA TGTGCCAGCAGCTATGGAGACATGGGGTTTAGGCAGCCCCAGCATTTT.

The V gene is TRBV4-1, the J gene TRBJ2-1, with 10 bases identical to TRBD1. Germline lookup yields CDR1 MGHRA and CDR2 YSYEKL. The V and J ends lost 0 bases and 6 bases, in that order; junction bases with no gene match: 2. CDR3 size: 15 residues. The CDR3 nucleotides read TGCGCCAGCAGCCAAGACGGGACAGGGGTCAATGAGCAGTTCTTC. Translated, it gives CASSQDGTGVNEQFF.

With respect to this clonotype: This may come from a read error, since a much larger clone is one base off. The chain has TRBV5-1 and TRBJ2-3; 9 nucleotides match TRBD1. The CDR3 sequence is 15 residues long. Germline V lookup: CDR1 SGHRS, CDR2 YFSETQ. J was trimmed by 3 bases and V by 4 bases; bases with no gene match: 6. This CDR3 reads CASSQWGTGTDTQYF. The CDR3, as DNA: TGCGCCAGCAGCCAGTGGGGGACAGGGACAGATACGCAGTATTTT.